The rows below give T cell receptor beta chains drawn from one sample of a study of preoperative IRX-2 immunotherapy in early breast cancer. Libraries were prepared by immunoSEQ multiplex PCR; TCRdb keeps only in-frame clonotypes and omits some of them. This table has tens of thousands of clones, 85% to 90% appearing once. Sample acquisition took place from a patient treated with IRX-2 immunotherapy. Receptors were obtained from a human donor with breast cancer. Each CDR3 is given with its conserved first and last residue. Each record gives: J gene, V gene, CDR3 protein.

TRBJ1-1	TRBV11-3	CASSPSNTEAFF
NA	TRBV27	CASSWTLAGGYEQYF
TRBJ2-7	TRBV11-2	CASSPRTSGTYEQYF
TRBJ2-3	TRBV25-1	CASSKTSGIGTDTQYF
TRBJ1-2	TRBV6-5	CASSTTGAGYTF
TRBJ2-2	TRBV5-1	CASSYGSDTGELFF
TRBJ1-4	TRBV7-9	CASSQRTGGPNEKLFF
TRBJ1-4	TRBV11-2	CASSLGGSSKEKLFF
TRBJ1-3	TRBV14	CASSPPGSGNTIYF
TRBJ2-7	TRBV29-1	CSVGLAGTGGGEQYF
TRBJ2-7	TRBV7-2	CASSLVLAGYEQYF
TRBJ1-2	TRBV28	CASSPAQTPSRYGYTF
TRBJ2-7	TRBV30	CAWAGRDYEQYF
TRBJ2-1	TRBV5-4	CASSLIAGGGQFF
TRBJ2-7	TRBV27	CASSLTSGRFYEQYF
TRBJ1-2	TRBV7-8	CASSLFGAINYGYTF
TRBJ1-5	TRBV6-1	CASSPGDKLTQHF
TRBJ2-5	TRBV25-1	CASSELGQGGGETQYF
TRBJ2-3	TRBV10-2	CASSLAGEDTQYF
TRBJ2-5	TRBV28	CATTFGAGEETQYF
TRBJ2-3	TRBV5-4	CASSFLLGVLSTDTQYF
TRBJ1-1	TRBV5-6	CASSPRGNTEAFF
TRBJ1-4	TRBV18	CASSPEGDEKLFF
TRBJ1-3	TRBV7-9	CASSYYSSGNTIYF
TRBJ2-4	TRBV6-5	CASGRTAGDIQYF
TRBJ2-7	TRBV19	CASSIGVGYEQYF
TRBJ2-5	TRBV19	CASRTAQQETQYF
TRBJ2-6	TRBV5-4	CASSLSQTSGANVLTF
TRBJ1-1	TRBV27	CASGLGRLNTEAFF
TRBJ2-4	TRBV5-1	CASSLVGAPNIQYF
TRBJ2-3	TRBV5-4	CASSGDWGVFGTQYF
TRBJ1-2	TRBV9	CASSPRQDYGYTF
TRBJ1-1	TRBV18	CASSPGTGSVTEAFF
TRBJ1-1	TRBV7-6	CASSLGVARNTEAFF
TRBJ2-4	TRBV4-1	CASSQGGLAGDRGAKNIQYF
TRBJ2-5	TRBV10-1	CASSQAEQYF
TRBJ2-5	TRBV9	CASSVGGTSGVQETQYF
TRBJ2-7	TRBV5-6	CASSSTLVEQYF
TRBJ2-5	TRBV6-5	CASSPGMAQYF
TRBJ2-3	TRBV6-5	CASMEQVTQYF
TRBJ2-6	TRBV5-1	CASSSLTGGGGANVLTF
TRBJ2-5	TRBV2	CASSDWTEETQYF
TRBJ1-6	TRBV4-3	CASSQDGHSPLHF
TRBJ2-5	TRBV28	CASSLPGTSGLETQYF
TRBJ1-3	TRBV5-1	CASSPKGQLSGNTIYF